A few counts support the clone carrying this T cell receptor (beta chain). Its antigen remains unidentified. TCRdb passed the 5' RACE reads through MiXCR, listing each CDR3 protein once. Seen here are roughly 250,000 distinct CDR3 sequences, approximately 15% observed once, and the top ten hold roughly 21%. This sample is part of a study of T-cell memory formation after mild COVID-19. Overall study context: Across donors, TCR clusters were largely donor specific. Study results and caveats: Clones that contracted from day 15 to 85 had balanced CD4/CD8; later expanders were CD4+ biased.

Between the trimmed V and J ends, which lost 1 base and 0 bases, there was a span of 13 bases. This CDR3 region has 17 residues. Germline CDR1 SGHTA, CDR2 FQGNSA. Material: PBMCs or a T cell subset sorted from them (not recorded which). The chain employs TRBV7-2 and TRBJ1-3; the D is unclear. The receptor was isolated from a young man who had mild COVID-19 (a few samples of this study predate the infection). Cell type and time point are not known. This chain's CDR3 is CASSLVYRTLSGNTIYF. The DNA for the CDR3 is TGTGCCAGCAGCTTAGTTTATAGGACCCTCTCTGGAAACACCATATATTTT. The whole variable domain, remainder taken from reference TRBV7-2 and TRBJ1-3, is GAGVSQSPSNKVTEKGKDVELRCDPISGHTALYWYRQSLGQGLEFLIYFQGNSAPDKSGLPSDRFSAERTGGSVSTLTIQRTQQEDSAVYLCASSLVYRTLSGNTIYFGEGSWLTVV.